This T cell receptor beta chain was retrieved from a study of beta chain features in type 1 diabetes listed by TCRdb under 2018. For context, the study as a whole: No differences in mean age, gender distribution, total cell number or subset yield were found between patients and healthy donors. Across all samples, approximately 100 million sorted cells were examined, and cell number per subset correlated strongly with RNA yield. In the study, TCRB repertoires of sorted circulating CD4+ T cell subsets from recently diagnosed type 1 diabetes patients were compared with those of matched healthy donors. Regulatory and stem cell-like memory subsets were isolated from only 8 patients and roughly 8 healthy donors, whereas naive and central memory subsets came from all 30 or so donors. The investigation overall reported the following: Naive, central memory and regulatory TCRB repertoires appeared to be more alike among patients than among healthy donors. Because cDNA was sequenced instead of genomic DNA, activated cells with high expression could be over-represented, although the groups did not differ in activation or CD3 levels. A moderate but significant shortening of TCRB CDR3 length was observed in type 1 diabetes patients in all four CD4+ subsets. Only small numbers of individuals were included in the HLA sub-analyses, which left unresolved whether HLA type had any influence on TCRB rearrangement. Shorter templates might be favored by PCR, yet because patient and control samples were amplified and corrected together, any such skew would affect both groups equally. Patients with type 1 diabetes made fewer insertions and deleted more nucleotides at VDJ recombination sites, implying thymic rearrangement abnormalities.

The CDR3 sequence holds 15 residues, the cysteine and phenylalanine included. Only CDR3 DNA remains: 45 bases, in frame from the first base. V lost 4 bases and J lost 4 bases, and the count of bases not matched to a germline gene is 8. In the germline V gene (reference sequence), CDR1 corresponds to SGHKS and CDR2 to YYEKEE. From each donor, a single peripheral blood sample of approximately 0.11 L on average was drawn into heparinised tubes. Naive, central memory, regulatory and stem cell-like memory CD4+ T cells were sorted on a BD FACSAria II using a panel including CD45RO, CCR7, CD25, CD127, CD95 and CD27. A purity above 98% was achieved for all sorted populations. PBMCs were isolated immediately by Lymphoprep density gradient centrifugation and stained directly without culture. So that batch effects would be minimized, each experiment stained and sorted samples in pairs, pairing one healthy donor with one patient.

The High Capacity cDNA Reverse Transcription Kit was used to reverse transcribe all of the isolated RNA, meaning that expressed TCRB transcripts were what got sequenced. Deep immunoSEQ sequencing was applied to naive, central memory and regulatory T cell samples, giving an average of roughly 3.3 million total reads per sample. Sorted cells were lysed in RLT buffer and RNA was extracted with DNase-treated RNeasy Micro or Mini kits, depending on cell number. Each cell subset was processed on its own to prevent cross-contamination, while patient and healthy donor samples were processed together. The immunoSEQ multiplex PCR was used to amplify TCRB sequences from cDNA, yielding 87-bp fragments that span the CDR3 region. Sequencing of the amplicons was done on the Illumina HiSeq platform. The authors' analysis ran thus. Synthetic template baselines were used to correct PCR bias computationally, reads within Hamming distance 2 were collapsed together, and singletons that could not be merged were discarded. By aligning reads against IMGT, V, D and J genes, CDR3 length, and insertions or deletions at six rearrangement sites were assigned. Within each subset, clonotype counts were normalized to sorted cell number, and only after that were true diversity and Gini coefficients computed with the tcR R package. Repertoire sharing was quantified using the overlap coefficient calculated on TCRB nucleotide sequences. Out-of-frame TCRB sequences from naive cells were analyzed as a proxy for the pre-selection repertoire. In its TCRdb copy, this immuneACCESS table keeps in-frame sequences only and misses some clones. Where compared with another copy, unresolved V genes explain less than half of these, and the others have no known cause. V and J calls and clone size follow that table, whereas D and trimming were derived from the DNA. The sample table records fewer than 250,000 clones; more than 9% of these occur just once. The ten top clones hold under 0.035% of the sample.

With respect to this clone: The clone's antigen remains unknown. No base quality information exists; no much larger clone differs at one position.

The V gene is TRBV5-5 and the J gene is TRBJ2-1, with 7 central nucleotides matching TRBD2. The specimen sequenced was naive CD4+ T cells from blood. The sample's cell subset or site, from its label and the paper: true naive CD4+ T cells. This clonotype originated in a woman aged 18-29 years in good health. The nucleotide sequence reads as follows: TGTGCCAGCAGCCCGGTGGCGGGAGAGTACAATGAGCAGTTCTTC. This sequence encodes CASSPVAGEYNEQFF.